This TCR beta chain was sequenced during a study of T cell responses to AZD1222 COVID-19 vaccine (dated by TCRdb to about 2021). Regarding the study in general: TCR sequencing was performed for 230 to 250 trial participants, of whom around 200 were given two doses of AZD1222 and 26 were given two doses of MenACWY control vaccine. Trial participants were enrolled into age subgroups of 18-55, 56-69 and 70-plus years, which contained about 150, 27 and 61 TCR-sequenced participants, respectively.

The CDR3 regions of human TCRbeta chains were subjected to immunosequencing. The authors' analysis ran thus. Repertoire TCRs were matched against a reference library of SARS-CoV-2-specific TCRs generated with the MIRA antigen-specificity platform. Breadth was defined as the fraction of unique TCRs that were SARS-CoV-2-associated. Depth was defined as the fraction of total T cells that were SARS-CoV-2-associated. Using the MIRA data, each spike-specific TCR was assigned both to the spike region to which the TCR was reactive and to a CD4 or CD8 class. Log10-transformed breadth and depth values were compared by one-way ANOVA with Sidak's multiple comparisons tests. TCRdb took this table from immuneACCESS and kept in-frame rearrangements with V and J called. Such tables lack part of the clones; where checked against another copy, unresolved V genes explain under half of the gap, and the rest is unexplained. V, J and clone size derive from that table, while D and trimming were established from the DNA sequence. For this sample there are roughly 180,000 clones; roughly nine tenths appear just once. The top ten hold more than 1.5% of the sample.

The sample's time point label is to be understood as: about 28 days (+/-7) after the second vaccine dose. AZD1222 recipients with second doses at about 4 weeks or about 12 weeks were pooled, because spike-specific TCR depth and breadth did not differ between schedules. Vaccinee samples came from UK trials COV001 and COV002, including a single-blind randomized controlled phase 2/3 trial of AZD1222 (ChAdOx1 nCoV-19) in healthy adults. For TCRbeta chain sequencing, PBMC samples from trial participants were taken at day 0 and at day 28 after the second dose. Study-wide findings and limitations: Conclusions about previously exposed vaccinees were limited because only a handful of AZD1222 recipients were SARS-CoV-2 seropositive at baseline. The vaccine-associated CD4 TCRs covered the entire spike protein, and the dominant responses fell in regions 160-218 and 743-854. In the small 56-69-year group, the increase in depth fell short of significance, most likely because of low power. Because no samples from the day 14 peak response were available, repertoires could be characterized only after the peak T cell response. A significant rise in spike-specific TCR breadth and depth was observed after two AZD1222 doses relative to day 0 and relative to MenACWY recipients. Epitopes outside the regions mutated in the B.1.351 and B.1.1.7 variants were reportedly recognized by nearly half of the unique spike-specific TCRs. Participants were mostly white British and included more females than males, and it was suggested by the authors that clonal diversity may have been underestimated.

Compared with germline, V lacks 0 bases and J lacks 0 bases; bases without a gene match: 2. CDR1 and CDR2, looked up from the germline V gene, are MNHNS and SASEGT. Inclusive of the bounding cysteine and phenylalanine, the CDR3 is 17 residues long. This entry keeps only the CDR3 DNA: 51 bases, framed from base 1. In the case of this clone: Its antigen is unknown. Per-base quality was not reported, and no clone a single base away is much larger than it.

The chain employs TRBV6-1 and TRBJ1-6, with TRBD1 matching 7 junction bases. The sequencing here drew on peripheral blood, taken 28 days after the second AZD1222 dose. The sequence was obtained from an adult who received the AZD1222 COVID-19 vaccine. The CDR3 region has the sequence CASSEARTGSYNSPLHF. At the DNA level, the sequence is TGTGCCAGCAGTGAAGCGAGGACAGGCTCCTATAATTCACCCCTCCACTTT.